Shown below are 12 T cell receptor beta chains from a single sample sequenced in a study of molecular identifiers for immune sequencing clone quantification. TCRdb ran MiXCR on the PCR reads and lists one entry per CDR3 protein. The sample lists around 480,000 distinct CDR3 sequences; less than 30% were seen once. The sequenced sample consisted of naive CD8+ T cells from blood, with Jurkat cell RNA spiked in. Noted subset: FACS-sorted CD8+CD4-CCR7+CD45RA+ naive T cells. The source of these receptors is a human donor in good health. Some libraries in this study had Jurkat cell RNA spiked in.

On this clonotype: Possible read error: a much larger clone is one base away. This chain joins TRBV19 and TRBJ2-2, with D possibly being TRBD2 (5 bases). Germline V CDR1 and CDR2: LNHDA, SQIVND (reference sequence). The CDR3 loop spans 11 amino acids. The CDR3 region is CASTGSGEQFF. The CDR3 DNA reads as TGTGCCAGTACTGGATCCGGGGAGCAGTTTTTT.

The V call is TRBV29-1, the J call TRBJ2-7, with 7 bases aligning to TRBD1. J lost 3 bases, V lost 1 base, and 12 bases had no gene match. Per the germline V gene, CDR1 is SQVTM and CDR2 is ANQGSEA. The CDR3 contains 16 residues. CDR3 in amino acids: CSVEAEETGTVYEQYF. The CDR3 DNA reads TGCAGCGTTGAAGCCGAAGAGACAGGGACGGTCTACGAGCAGTACTTC.

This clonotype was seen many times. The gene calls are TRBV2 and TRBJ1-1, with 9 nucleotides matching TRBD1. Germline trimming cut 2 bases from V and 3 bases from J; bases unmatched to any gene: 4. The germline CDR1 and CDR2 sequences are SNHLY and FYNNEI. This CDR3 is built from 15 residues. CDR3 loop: CASSEPGQGDTEAFF. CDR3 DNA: TGTGCCAGCAGTGAACCGGGACAGGGAGACACTGAAGCTTTCTTT.

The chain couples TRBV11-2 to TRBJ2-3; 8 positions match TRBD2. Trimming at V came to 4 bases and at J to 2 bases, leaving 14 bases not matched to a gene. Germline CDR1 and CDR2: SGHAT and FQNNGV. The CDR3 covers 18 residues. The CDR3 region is CASSSLAGGPLPTDTQYF. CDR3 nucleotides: TGTGCCAGCAGCTCCCTGGCGGGGGGCCCTCTCCCCACAGATACGCAGTATTTT.

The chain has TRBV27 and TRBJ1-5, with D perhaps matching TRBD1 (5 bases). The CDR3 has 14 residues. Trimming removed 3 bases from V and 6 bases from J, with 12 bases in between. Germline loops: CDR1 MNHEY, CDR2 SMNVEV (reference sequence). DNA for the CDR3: TGTGCCAGCAGTTTTAACCAGGGTGTTCAGCCCCAGCATTTT. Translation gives CASSFNQGVQPQHF.

The CDR3 spells CASSFGSRANEKLFF. As DNA, the CDR3 is TGTGCCAGCAGTTTCGGTAGTCGGGCTAATGAAAAACTGTTTTTT. The chain combines TRBV28 with TRBJ1-4, with unresolved D. The CDR3 has 15 amino acids. V lost 3 bases and J 3 bases, leaving 11 bases between the germline ends. Looked up from germline, CDR1 is MDHEN and CDR2 is SYDVKM.

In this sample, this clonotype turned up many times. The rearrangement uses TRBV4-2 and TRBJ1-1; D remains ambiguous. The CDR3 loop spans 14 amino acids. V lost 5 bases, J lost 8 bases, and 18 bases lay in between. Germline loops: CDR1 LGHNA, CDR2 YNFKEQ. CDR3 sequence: CASSDNSRQPEAFF. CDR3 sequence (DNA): TGTGCCAGCAGCGATAATTCGAGGCAGCCCGAAGCTTTCTTT.

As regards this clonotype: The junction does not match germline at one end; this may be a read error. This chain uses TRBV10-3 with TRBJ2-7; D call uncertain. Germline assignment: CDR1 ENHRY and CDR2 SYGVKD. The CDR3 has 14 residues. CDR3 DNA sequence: TGTGCCATCAGTGCTGCTAGGGCTACTTACGAGCTGTACTTC. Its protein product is CAISAARATYELYF.

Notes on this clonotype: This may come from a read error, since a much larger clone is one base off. The CDR3 here is CSSRHVGVAEAFF. DNA for the CDR3: TGTTCCAGCAGACACGTCGGGGTAGCTGAAGCTTTCTTT. The chain joins TRBV6-2 or TRBV6-3 to TRBJ1-1; D is ambiguous. This CDR3 has 13 amino acids. Germline V gene lookup returns CDR1 MNHEY and CDR2 SVGEGT.

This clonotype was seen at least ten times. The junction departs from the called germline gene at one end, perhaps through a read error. The CDR3 nucleotides are TGTGCCAGCAGTCCGGGGACAGGGAGCTCCTACGAGCAGTACTTC. This translates into CASSPGTGSSYEQYF. The V gene is TRBV4-1, the J gene TRBJ2-7, with 9 bases aligning to TRBD1. This CDR3 is 15 amino acids long. Germline-derived CDR1 and CDR2 are MGHRA and YSYEKL.

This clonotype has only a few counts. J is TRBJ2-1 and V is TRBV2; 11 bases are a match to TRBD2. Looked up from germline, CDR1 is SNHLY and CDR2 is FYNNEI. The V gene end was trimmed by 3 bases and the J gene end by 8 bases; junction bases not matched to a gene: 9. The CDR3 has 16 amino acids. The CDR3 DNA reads TGTGCCAGCAGTGATCCTACTAGCGGGAGAAGGCATGAGCAGTTCTTC. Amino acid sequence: CASSDPTSGRRHEQFF.

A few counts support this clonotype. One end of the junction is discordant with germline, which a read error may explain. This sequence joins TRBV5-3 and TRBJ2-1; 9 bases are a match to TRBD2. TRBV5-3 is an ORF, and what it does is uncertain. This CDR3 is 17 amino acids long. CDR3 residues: CASSWDGLASSYNEQFF. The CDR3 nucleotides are TGTGCCAGCAGCTGGGATGGACTAGCGAGCTCCTACAATGAGCAGTTCTTC.